These 8 T cell receptor beta chains came from one sample sequenced in a study of blood T cell repertoires in COVID-19. The data were produced by immunoSEQ multiplex PCR, yet TCRdb's version contains in-frame clones alone and is incomplete. Of some 110,000 clones listed, approximately 81% are singletons. The specimen sequenced was peripheral blood. These receptor sequences come from a man older than 75 with acute or convalescent COVID-19.

This clone has a count of ten or more. The gene calls are TRBV7-2 and TRBJ2-1; TRBD2 aligns across 10 bases. Germline V gene sequence: CDR1 SGHTA, CDR2 FQGNSA. The CDR3 totals 14 residues. J lost 4 bases, V lost 4 bases, and 1 base had no gene match. CDR3 in DNA: TGTGCCAGCAGCTGGACTAGCGGATACAATGAGCAGTTCTTC. As protein: CASSWTSGYNEQFF.

CDR3 sequence: CASSLRTTAATNEKLFF. The DNA of the CDR3 is TGCGCCAGCAGCTTGAGGACTACAGCCGCAACTAATGAAAAACTGTTTTTT. The chain links TRBV5-1 to TRBJ1-4, with D unclear. V shed 1 base and J shed 0 bases, with 13 bases lying between them. There are 17 residues in the CDR3. The germline CDR1 and CDR2 sequences are SGHRS and YFSETQ.

This clone was observed a single time. The rearrangement links TRBV5-1 to TRBJ1-2; unclear D gene. The CDR3 sequence is 14 residues long. The germline V gene has CDR1 SGHRS and CDR2 YFSETQ. The V end lost 0 bases, the J end lost 4 bases, and 10 bases lay between the germline ends. The CDR3 coding sequence is TGCGCCAGCAGCTTGGCCGAGGGAGGCTATGGCTACACCTTC. Encoded protein: CASSLAEGGYGYTF.

The chain carries TRBV11-3 and TRBJ2-1, with 9 bases identical to TRBD2. Germline trimming cut 5 bases from V and 5 bases from J; bases unmatched to any gene: 7. CDR3 length equals 15 residues. Germline V CDR1 and CDR2: SGHNT, YENEEA. The CDR3 DNA reads TGTGCCAGCAGCCTTAGCGGGAGAGAGAACAATGAGCAGTTCTTC. Protein: CASSLSGRENNEQFF.

The chain couples TRBV6-5 to TRBJ1-1; TRBD1 matches 9 bases. The CDR3 extends over 16 amino acids. The germline gives CDR1 MNHEY, CDR2 SVGAGI. The V segment lost 2 bases and the J segment 4 bases; nucleotides outside the gene matches: 8. CDR3 amino acids: CASSYSYRGPGTEAFF. The CDR3 DNA is TGTGCCAGCAGTTACAGCTACAGGGGGCCGGGCACTGAAGCTTTCTTT.

This rearrangement joins TRBV19 to TRBJ2-3, with 8 positions matching TRBD1. Germline trimming cut 3 bases from V and 1 base from J; bases unmatched to any gene: 9. The CDR3 has 17 amino acids. CDR1 LNHDA and CDR2 SQIVND come from the germline V gene (reference sequence). CDR3 region: CASSIVATGAGTDTQYF. The CDR3 DNA reads TGTGCCAGTAGTATCGTCGCGACAGGGGCTGGCACAGATACGCAGTATTTT. The full variable domain, in which reference TRBV19 and TRBJ2-3 provide the parts outside the CDR3, is DGGITQSPKYLFRKEGQNVTLSCEQNLNHDAMYWYRQDPGQGLRLIYYSQIVNDFQKGDIAEGYSVSREKKESFPLTVTSAQKNPTAFYLCASSIVATGAGTDTQYFGPGTRLTVL.

Only one count was recorded for this clone. This sequence joins TRBV13 and TRBJ2-2; 7 bases fit TRBD1. Germline V gives CDR1 PRHDT, CDR2 FYEKMQ (reference sequence). The CDR3 contains 14 residues. The junction had 2 bases not matched to a gene; V was cut back by 3 bases and J by 4 bases. The CDR3 region has the DNA TGTGCCAGCAGCTTTAACAGGGGCACCGGGGAGCTGTTTTTT. Its translation is CASSFNRGTGELFF.

The rearrangement uses TRBV15 and TRBJ2-2; D possibly corresponds to TRBD1 (6 bases). V was pared by 4 bases and J by 4 bases, with 10 bases between. The CDR3 consists of 14 residues. Germline CDR1 LNHNV, CDR2 YYDKDF (reference sequence). The CDR3 DNA reads TGTGCCACCAGCATATTAGGGGGCACCGGGGAGCTGTTTTTT. Translating gives CATSILGGTGELFF.